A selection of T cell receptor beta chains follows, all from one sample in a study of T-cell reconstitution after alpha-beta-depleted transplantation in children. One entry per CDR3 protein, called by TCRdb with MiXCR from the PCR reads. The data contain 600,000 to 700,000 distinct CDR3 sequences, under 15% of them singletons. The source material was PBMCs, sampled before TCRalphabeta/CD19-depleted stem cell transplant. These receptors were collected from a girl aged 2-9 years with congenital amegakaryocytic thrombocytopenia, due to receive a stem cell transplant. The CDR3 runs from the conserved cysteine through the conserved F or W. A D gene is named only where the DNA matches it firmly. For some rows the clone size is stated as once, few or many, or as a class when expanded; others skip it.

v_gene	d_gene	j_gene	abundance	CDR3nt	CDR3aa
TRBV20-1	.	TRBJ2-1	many	TGCAGTGCTAGAGTTGGGTGGGACCGCGACAATGAGCAGTTCTTC	CSARVGWDRDNEQFF
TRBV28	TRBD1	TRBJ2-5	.	TGTGCCAGCAGCATCTCAGGGGGCACAGAGACCCAGTACTTC	CASSISGGTETQYF
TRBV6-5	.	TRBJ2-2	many	TGTGCCAGCGCTACCCGCGGGGAGCTGTTTTTT	CASATRGELFF
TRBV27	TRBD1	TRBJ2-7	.	TGTGCCAGCAGTACAGGGGGGCTCTCCTACGAGCAGTACTTC	CASSTGGLSYEQYF
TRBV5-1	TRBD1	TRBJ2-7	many	TGCGCCAGCAGCTACGGACAGGGGTCGACCTACGAGCAGTACTTC	CASSYGQGSTYEQYF
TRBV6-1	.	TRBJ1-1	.	TGTGCCAGCATGCTCTCCAGGGTAAACACTGAAGCTTTCTTT	CASMLSRVNTEAFF
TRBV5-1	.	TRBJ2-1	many	TGCGCCAGCAGCTTTCCCCCCAGCAATGAGCAGTTCTTC	CASSFPPSNEQFF
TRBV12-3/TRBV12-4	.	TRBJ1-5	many	TGTGCCAGCAGTCCGCACCTCAATCAGCCCCAGCATTTT	CASSPHLNQPQHF
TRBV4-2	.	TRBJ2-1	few	TGTGCCAGCAGCCTGGGTAAAGTTGGGGAGGAGTGGGGGGCGGAGCAGTTCTTC	CASSLGKVGEEWGAEQFF
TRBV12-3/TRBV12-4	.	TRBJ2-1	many	TGTGCCAGCAGTTTCCTTGGAATCAATGAGCAGTTCTTC	CASSFLGINEQFF
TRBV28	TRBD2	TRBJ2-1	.	TGTGCCAGCAGTTTTGTCGGGACTAGCGGGACTCGGTTCTTC	CASSFVGTSGTRFF
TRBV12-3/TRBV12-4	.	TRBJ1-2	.	TGTGCCAGCAGAAACACTTATGGCTACACCTTC	CASRNTYGYTF
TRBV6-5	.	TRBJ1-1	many	TGTGCCGTATGTCGGGACACTGAAGCTTTCTTT	CAVCRDTEAFF
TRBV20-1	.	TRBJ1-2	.	TGCAGTGCTAGGGGGGTTGGCTACACCTTC	CSARGVGYTF
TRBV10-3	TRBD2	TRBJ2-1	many	TGTGCCATCAGAGACTCCGGACTAGCGGCCTACAATGAGCAGTTCTTC	CAIRDSGLAAYNEQFF
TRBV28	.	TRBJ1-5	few	TGTGCCAGCGGGGAAAGCAATCAGCCCCAGCATTTT	CASGESNQPQHF
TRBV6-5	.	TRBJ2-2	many	TGTGCCAGCACCCTGGGCGGGAAGCTGTTTTTT	CASTLGGKLFF
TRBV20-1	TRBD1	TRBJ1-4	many	TGCAGTGCTAGGCTCGGACAGGTTCATGAAAAACTGTTTTTT	CSARLGQVHEKLFF
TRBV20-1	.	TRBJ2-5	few	TGCAGTGCTAGTTTCCACCTGACCCTTCGCGAAGAGACCCAGTACTTC	CSASFHLTLREETQYF
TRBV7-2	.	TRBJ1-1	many	TGTGCCAGCAGCTTGCAGGGACGGATGAACACTGAAGCTTTCTTT	CASSLQGRMNTEAFF
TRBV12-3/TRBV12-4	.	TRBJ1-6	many	TGTGCCAGCAGTTTTCTTTCTGATACCCTCCACTTT	CASSFLSDTLHF
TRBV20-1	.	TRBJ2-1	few	TGCAGTGCTTACTTCCATGAGCAGTTCTTC	CSAYFHEQFF
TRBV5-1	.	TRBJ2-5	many	TGCGCCAGCAGCTTGATCAGTCGGGGGCAAGAGACCCAGTACTTC	CASSLISRGQETQYF
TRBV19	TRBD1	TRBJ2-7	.	TGTGCCAGTAGTCGGGACAGGTCGGACTCCTACGAGCAGTACTTC	CASSRDRSDSYEQYF
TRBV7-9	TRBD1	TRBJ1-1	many	TGTGCCAGCAGCTTAGGATCTCAGGGGGCAACAAACACTGAAGCTTTCTTT	CASSLGSQGATNTEAFF
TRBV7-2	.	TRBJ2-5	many	TGTGCCAGCAGCGTTCCTGTAGGGACCCAGTACTTC	CASSVPVGTQYF
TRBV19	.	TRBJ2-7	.	TGTGCCAGTAGTACTGGTTTGGGGTACGAGCAGTACTTC	CASSTGLGYEQYF